The T cell receptor (beta chain) under discussion was sequenced for a study of human T cells and chemical hapten exposure (dated by TCRdb to the early 2020s). Background on the whole study: For sensitization, 2% DPC in acetone was applied to a roughly 2 cm by roughly 2 cm area of upper inner arm skin. Patients additionally received weekly therapeutic DPC doses to the scalp throughout the roughly 25-week study period. Patch tests used Finn chambers with 0.01% DPC on the upper back, scored after 6 days by International Contact Dermatitis Research Group standards. The mostly female patient cohort included alopecia areata with under or over 50% scalp involvement, alopecia totalis and alopecia universalis. The libraries were sequenced as a pool, and the TCR yield per sample differed mostly because of small variations in library volumes within the pool. The study tracked peripheral blood TCR repertoire changes in vivo during primary and secondary sensitization to the hapten diphenylcyclopropenone (DPC) in alopecia patients. Blood was sampled from patients pre-sensitization (week 0) and at 2, 6 and about 24 weeks after DPC sensitization. For TCR sequencing, blood came from 25 to 30 alopecia patients at anywhere from one to four time points (pre-sensitization, 2, 6 and 24 weeks). On the study overall, not on this receptor specifically: No change with DPC sensitization was found in the number of TCRs above 1 in 1000 frequency, and no evidence of global repertoire structure alterations was found. After repeated subsampling, the strength of the expansion versus patch-test correlation and the threshold at which it became significant changed. Patch test score was positively correlated with the number of PT1 expanded TCRs, with significance at thresholds 8, 16 and 32 but not at 4. All patients had alopecia, a presumed autoimmune disease, so their immune response might differ from that of healthy individuals. Significantly more large CDR3 similarity clusters were formed by expanded TCRs than by pre-sensitization or healthy control sets, consistent with antigen-driven responses.

According to the study, the label for this sample's time point signals: patch test 1, 2 weeks after DPC sensitization. The treatment or condition label, read with the paper, signifies: therapeutic diphenylcyclopropenone sensitization with weekly scalp DPC. Blood at each patch-test visit was drawn before the patch test was applied. To be eligible, patients had to be aged 18 to 70, diagnosed with alopecia and judged suitable for DPC therapy, while pregnant patients were excluded. Total RNA was extracted from unfractionated whole blood that had been collected in Tempus Blood RNA tubes. Regarding this clonotype: The specificity of this receptor is unknown. Base quality data are lacking; no much larger clone is found one base away.

Library preparation employed RACE. Data came from a NextSeq 500. Library preparation attached unique molecular identifiers to individual cDNA molecules for quantitative, reproducible TCR counting. From each blood RNA sample, both TCR alpha and TCR beta chains were sequenced. On the study's bioinformatics: A median of approximately 100,000 TCRs per sample was observed, with a range of about 20,000 to 750,000. The Decombinator software suite was used to annotate V, J and CDR3 in the TCR reads. Every sample was subsampled to the same number of TCRs (28,000) for the PS versus PT1 abundance plots. TCRs were defined as expanded if absent before sensitization and observed at least eight times at the 2-week time point. Using fastp at Q25 and MiXCR, TCRdb reprocessed the public reads and kept productive beta chains. Entries that share a CDR3 protein sequence are merged under the most common genes and DNA. TCRdb, not the original authors, processed these V and J calls. A total of approximately 57,000 distinct CDR3 sequences appear in this sample, around 9.3% of them only once. The ten largest clones add up to 13% of the sample.

Trimming takes 7 bases from V and 3 bases from J, and the germline ends sit 18 bases apart. The CDR3 has 15 amino acids, counting the end cysteine and phenylalanine. Only the CDR3 portion is preserved as DNA: 45 bases, with reading frame beginning at the first base. CDR1 and CDR2 (LNHDA, SQIVND) derive from the germline V gene (reference sequence). Sample: whole blood, taken in connection with sensitization to the hapten diphenylcyclopropenone (DPC). The source of this sequence is a woman aged 40-49 years with alopecia areata. Some clones in this sample may be carry-over from other donors' samples. In this chain, TRBV19 is recombined with TRBJ1-2; no D gene is confidently identified. Read as DNA, the sequence is TGTGCCAGTAAAAATGAGGCGGCTGCTGACTATGGCTACACCTTC. It is translated as CASKNEAAADYGYTF.